This T cell receptor (beta chain) was observed in a study of OX40 agonist ivuxolimab in advanced cancers. This CDR3 is 17 amino acids long. The germline V gene encodes CDR1 SGHVS and CDR2 FNYEAQ. V dropped 0 bases and J dropped 2 bases, with 16 bases sitting between them. General observations from the study: Both blood CD4+ and CD8+ T cells showed clonal growth by week 6 at 0.1 to 3.0 mg/kg. Low normalized T-cell clonal expansion also characterized some of the nonresponders.

Comment on this clone: The antigen is undetermined.

Clones were read by immunoSEQ multiplex PCR, and TCRdb kept only the in-frame ones, dropping some. Here the sample spans roughly 70,000 clones, 85% being singletons. The clonotype was recovered from an adult with an advanced solid tumor such as melanoma, head and neck, liver or kidney cancer. V is TRBV7-6 and J is TRBJ2-5; tentatively, D is TRBD2 (5 bases). Sequenced here: CD4+ or CD8+ T cells sorted from blood, sampled in a trial of the OX40 agonist ivuxolimab. In nucleotides, the CDR3 is TGTGCCAGCAGCTTAGCCCACCTTATGGGGAGTCAAGAGACCCAGTACTTC. Residues: CASSLAHLMGSQETQYF.